This TCR beta chain originates from a study of T cells in Graves' hyperthyroidism and ophthalmopathy. For the study at large: Peripheral blood was obtained at initial diagnosis, preceding any treatment. The study's findings and limits: The model made its ophthalmopathy prediction, and onset followed a median roughly 6.5 months later. Most expanded thyroid clonotypes above 0.001 also appeared in blood.

The V segment lost 3 bases and the J segment 5 bases; nucleotides outside the gene matches: 5. From germline, CDR1 is MNHEY and CDR2 SMNVEV (reference sequence). The CDR3 length is 14 residues. Clinical symptoms, serum thyroxine and TRAb, thyroid ultrasound and orbital computed tomography were used for the diagnoses. What was amplified from RNA transcripts were TCR beta CDR3 regions. Initially, a first-round RT-PCR of the TCR CDR3 employed the HTBI primer set. From the multiplex PCR reads, TCRdb called clonotypes with MiXCR, one entry per CDR3 protein. Of about 380,000 distinct CDR3 sequences detected, around 13% appear once; the ten largest clones hold about 19%. Concerning this clonotype: Antigen specificity is unknown.

The sequence came from a woman in her 30s with Graves' ophthalmopathy. The rearrangement joins TRBV27 to TRBJ2-7; 9 bases line up with TRBD1. The specimen was blood. CDR3 amino acids: CASSFGTGLDEQYF. CDR3 sequence (DNA): TGTGCCAGCAGTTTTGGGACAGGGCTGGACGAGCAGTACTTC.